This TCR beta chain appears in the sequencing data of a study of T cells expressing NK-cell markers. This CDR3 has 13 amino acids. Germline V CDR1 and CDR2: SQVTM, ANQGSEA. From its re-call of the 5' RACE reads, TCRdb lists each CDR3 protein once, without DNA. Its table lists over 350,000 distinct CDR3 sequences. This TCR was sampled from a woman aged 45-65 years in good health. V gene TRBV29-1 combines with J gene TRBJ2-1; TCRdb calls TRBD2, which cannot be checked without DNA. Specimen: blood T cells: a sorted CD56 or NKG2C T cell subset, CD4+ or CD8+ T cells, or bulk PBMC T cells (not recorded which). The CDR3: CSAHPTSAGEQFF.